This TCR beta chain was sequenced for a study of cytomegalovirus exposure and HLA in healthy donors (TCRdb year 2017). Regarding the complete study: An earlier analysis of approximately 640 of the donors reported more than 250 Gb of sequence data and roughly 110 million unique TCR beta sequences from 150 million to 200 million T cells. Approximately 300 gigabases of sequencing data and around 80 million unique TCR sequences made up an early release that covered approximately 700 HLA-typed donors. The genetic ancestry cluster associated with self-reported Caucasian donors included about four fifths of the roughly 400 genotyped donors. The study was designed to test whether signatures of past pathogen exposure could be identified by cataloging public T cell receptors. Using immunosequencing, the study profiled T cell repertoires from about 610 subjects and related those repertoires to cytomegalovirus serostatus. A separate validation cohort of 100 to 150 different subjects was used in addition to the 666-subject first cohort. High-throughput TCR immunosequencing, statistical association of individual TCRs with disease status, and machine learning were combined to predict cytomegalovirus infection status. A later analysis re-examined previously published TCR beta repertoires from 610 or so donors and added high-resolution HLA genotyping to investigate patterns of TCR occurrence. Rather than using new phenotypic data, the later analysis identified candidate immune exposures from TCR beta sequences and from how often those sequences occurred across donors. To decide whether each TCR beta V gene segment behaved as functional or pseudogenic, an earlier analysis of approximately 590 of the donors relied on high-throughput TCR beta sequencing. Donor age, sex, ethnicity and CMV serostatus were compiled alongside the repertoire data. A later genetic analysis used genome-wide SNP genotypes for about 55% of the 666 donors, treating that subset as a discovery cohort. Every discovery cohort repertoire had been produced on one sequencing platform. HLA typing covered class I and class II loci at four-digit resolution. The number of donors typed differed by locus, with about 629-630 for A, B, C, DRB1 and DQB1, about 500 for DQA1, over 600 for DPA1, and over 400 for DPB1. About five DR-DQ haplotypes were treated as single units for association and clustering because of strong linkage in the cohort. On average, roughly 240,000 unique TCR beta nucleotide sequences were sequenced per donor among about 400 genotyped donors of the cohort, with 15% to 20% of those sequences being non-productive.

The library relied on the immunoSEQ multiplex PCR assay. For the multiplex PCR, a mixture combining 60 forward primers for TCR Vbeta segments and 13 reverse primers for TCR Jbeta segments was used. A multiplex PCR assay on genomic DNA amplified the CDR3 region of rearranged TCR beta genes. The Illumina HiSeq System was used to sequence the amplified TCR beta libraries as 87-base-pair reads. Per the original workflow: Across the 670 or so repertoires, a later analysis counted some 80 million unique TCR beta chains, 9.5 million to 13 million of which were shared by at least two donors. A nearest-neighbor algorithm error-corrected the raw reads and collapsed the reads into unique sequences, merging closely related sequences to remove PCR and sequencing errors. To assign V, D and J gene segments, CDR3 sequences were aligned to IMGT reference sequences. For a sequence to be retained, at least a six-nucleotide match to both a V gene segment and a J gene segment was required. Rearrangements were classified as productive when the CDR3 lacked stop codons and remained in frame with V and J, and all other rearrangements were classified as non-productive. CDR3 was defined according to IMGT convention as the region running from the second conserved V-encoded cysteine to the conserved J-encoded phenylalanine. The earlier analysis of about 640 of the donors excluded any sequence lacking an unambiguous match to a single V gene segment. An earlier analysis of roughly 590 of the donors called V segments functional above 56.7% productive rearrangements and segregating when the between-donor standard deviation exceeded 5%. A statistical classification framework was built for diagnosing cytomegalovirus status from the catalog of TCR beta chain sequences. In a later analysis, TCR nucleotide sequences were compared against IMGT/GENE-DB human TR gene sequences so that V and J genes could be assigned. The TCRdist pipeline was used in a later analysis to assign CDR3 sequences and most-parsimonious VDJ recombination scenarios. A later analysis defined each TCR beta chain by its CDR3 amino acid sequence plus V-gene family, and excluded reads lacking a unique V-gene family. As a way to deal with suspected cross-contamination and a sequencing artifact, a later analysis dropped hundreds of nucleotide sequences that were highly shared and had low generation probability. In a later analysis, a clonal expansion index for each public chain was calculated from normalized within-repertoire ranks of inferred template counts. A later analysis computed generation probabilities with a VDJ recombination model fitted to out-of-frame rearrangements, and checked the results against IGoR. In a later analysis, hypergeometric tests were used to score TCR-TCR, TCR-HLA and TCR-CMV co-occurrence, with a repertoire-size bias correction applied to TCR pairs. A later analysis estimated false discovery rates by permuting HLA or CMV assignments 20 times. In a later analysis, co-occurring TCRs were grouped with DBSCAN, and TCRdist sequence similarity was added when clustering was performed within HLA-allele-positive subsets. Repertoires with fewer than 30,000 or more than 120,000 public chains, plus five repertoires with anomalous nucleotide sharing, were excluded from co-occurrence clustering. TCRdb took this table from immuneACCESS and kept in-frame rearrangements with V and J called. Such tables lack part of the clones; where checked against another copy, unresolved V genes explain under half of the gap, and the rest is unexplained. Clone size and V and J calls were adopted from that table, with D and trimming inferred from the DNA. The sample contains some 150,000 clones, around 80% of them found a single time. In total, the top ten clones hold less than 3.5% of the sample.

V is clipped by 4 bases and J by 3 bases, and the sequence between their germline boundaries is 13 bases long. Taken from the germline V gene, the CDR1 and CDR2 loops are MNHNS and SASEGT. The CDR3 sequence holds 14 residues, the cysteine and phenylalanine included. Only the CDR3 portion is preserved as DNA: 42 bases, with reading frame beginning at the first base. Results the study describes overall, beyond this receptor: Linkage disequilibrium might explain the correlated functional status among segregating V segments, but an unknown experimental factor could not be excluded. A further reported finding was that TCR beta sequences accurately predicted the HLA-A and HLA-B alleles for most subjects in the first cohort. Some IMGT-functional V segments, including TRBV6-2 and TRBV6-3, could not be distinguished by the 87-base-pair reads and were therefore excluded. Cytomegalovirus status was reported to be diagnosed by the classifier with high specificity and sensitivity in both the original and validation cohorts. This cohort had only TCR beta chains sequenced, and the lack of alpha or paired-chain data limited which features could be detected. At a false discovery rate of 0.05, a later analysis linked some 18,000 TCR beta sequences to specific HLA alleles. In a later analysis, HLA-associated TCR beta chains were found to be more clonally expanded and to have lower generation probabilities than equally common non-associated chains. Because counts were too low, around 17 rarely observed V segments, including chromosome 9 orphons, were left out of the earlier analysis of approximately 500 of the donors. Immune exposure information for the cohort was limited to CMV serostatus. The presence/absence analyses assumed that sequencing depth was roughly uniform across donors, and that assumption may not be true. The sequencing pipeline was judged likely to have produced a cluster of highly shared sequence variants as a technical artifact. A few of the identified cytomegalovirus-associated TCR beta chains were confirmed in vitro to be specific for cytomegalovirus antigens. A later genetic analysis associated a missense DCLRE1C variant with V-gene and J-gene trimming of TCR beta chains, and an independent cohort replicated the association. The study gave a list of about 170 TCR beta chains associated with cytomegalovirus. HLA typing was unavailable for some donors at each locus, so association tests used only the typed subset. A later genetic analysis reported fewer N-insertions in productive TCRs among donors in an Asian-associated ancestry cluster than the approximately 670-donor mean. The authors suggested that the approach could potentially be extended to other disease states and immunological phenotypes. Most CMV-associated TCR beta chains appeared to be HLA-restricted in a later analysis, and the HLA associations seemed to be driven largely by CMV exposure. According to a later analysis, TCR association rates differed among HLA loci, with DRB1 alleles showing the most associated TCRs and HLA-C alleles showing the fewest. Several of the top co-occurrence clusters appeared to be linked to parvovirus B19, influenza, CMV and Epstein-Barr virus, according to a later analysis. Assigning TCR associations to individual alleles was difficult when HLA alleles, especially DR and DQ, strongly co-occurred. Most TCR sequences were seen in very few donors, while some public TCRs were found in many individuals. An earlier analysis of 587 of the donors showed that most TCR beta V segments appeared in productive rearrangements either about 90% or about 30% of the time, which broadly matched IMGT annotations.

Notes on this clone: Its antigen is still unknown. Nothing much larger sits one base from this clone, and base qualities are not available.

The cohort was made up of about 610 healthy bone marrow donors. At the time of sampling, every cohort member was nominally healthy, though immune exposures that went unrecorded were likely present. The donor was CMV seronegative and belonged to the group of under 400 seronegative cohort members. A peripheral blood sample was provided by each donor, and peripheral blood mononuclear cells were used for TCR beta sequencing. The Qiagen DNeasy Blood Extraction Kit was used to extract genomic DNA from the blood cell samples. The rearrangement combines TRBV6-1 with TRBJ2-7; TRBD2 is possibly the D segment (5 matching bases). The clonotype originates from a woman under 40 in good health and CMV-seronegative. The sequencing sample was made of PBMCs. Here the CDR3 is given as CASSVAGGLYEQYF. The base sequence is TGTGCCAGCAGTGTCGCCGGAGGACTCTACGAGCAGTACTTC.